Below, 30 T cell receptor beta chains from the same sample are listed, as sequenced in a study of blood T cell repertoires in COVID-19. Using immunoSEQ multiplex PCR, the repertoire was profiled, and TCRdb retains in-frame clones only, with some absent. The data hold 280,000 or so clones, with roughly 89% observed a single time. The source material was PBMCs or T cells enriched from blood (not recorded which). The receptors originated from a woman in her thirties or forties who had recovered from COVID-19.

The rearrangement links TRBV11-2 to TRBJ1-4; the D gene is possibly TRBD1 (5 bases). Trimming left V 0 bases short and J 4 bases short, with 12 bases between. The CDR3 has 16 amino acids. CDR1 is SGHAT and CDR2 is FQNNGV in the germline V gene. DNA of the CDR3: TGTGCCAGCAGCTTAGATCCCGACAGTAGTAATGAAAAACTGTTTTTT. Translation: CASSLDPDSSNEKLFF. The whole variable domain, filled in from reference TRBV11-2 and TRBJ1-4, reads EAGVAQSPRYKIIEKRQSVAFWCNPISGHATLYWYQQILGQGPKLLIQFQNNGVVDDSQLPKDRFSAERLKGVDSTLKIQPAKLEDSAVYLCASSLDPDSSNEKLFFGSGTQLSVL.

The rearrangement uses TRBV5-1 and TRBJ2-1; 10 bases map to TRBD2. From germline, CDR1 is SGHRS and CDR2 YFSETQ. Trimming removed 0 bases from V and 6 bases from J; junction bases left unmatched: 3. The CDR3 contains 15 residues. CDR3 loop: CASSLVPSGGNEQFF. The CDR3 region has the DNA TGCGCCAGCAGCTTGGTTCCTAGCGGGGGCAATGAGCAGTTCTTC. Using reference TRBV5-1 and TRBJ2-1 for the parts outside the CDR3, the full variable domain is KAGVTQTPRYLIKTRGQQVTLSCSPISGHRSVSWYQQTPGQGLQFLFEYFSETQRNKGNFPGRFSGRQFSNSRSEMNVSTLELGDSALYLCASSLVPSGGNEQFFGPGTRLTVL.

The chain combines TRBV7-2 with TRBJ1-2; 7 positions match TRBD1. Unmatched junction bases numbered 9, after V lost 3 bases and J lost 8 bases. The germline V gene has CDR1 SGHTA and CDR2 FQGNSA. The CDR3 runs 14 residues. The CDR3 loop is CASSFYPQQGGYTF. In nucleotides, the CDR3 is TGTGCCAGCAGCTTCTATCCCCAACAGGGGGGCTACACCTTC.

This chain joins TRBV2 and TRBJ2-3; D remains unclear. The germline CDR1 and CDR2 sequences are SNHLY and FYNNEI. This CDR3 spans 13 amino acids. CDR3 in DNA: TGTGTCACTGCCCGATCTGGCACAGATACGCAGTATTTT. This sequence encodes CVTARSGTDTQYF.

The CDR3 region is CASSLVGVYEQYF. The CDR3 DNA sequence: TGTGCCAGCAGCTTAGTGGGAGTTTACGAGCAGTACTTC. The chain uses TRBV7-9 and TRBJ2-7; D perhaps matches TRBD2 (5 bases). Germline CDR1 is SEHNR and CDR2 is FQNEAQ (reference sequence). CDR3 length equals 13 residues. The V end was cut by 1 base, the J end by 4 bases, with 8 bases between. Drawing the rest from reference TRBV7-9 and TRBJ2-7, the complete variable domain is DTGVSQNPRHKITKRGQNVTFRCDPISEHNRLYWYRQTLGQGPEFLTYFQNEAQLEKSRLLSDRFSAERPKGSFSTLEIQRTEQGDSAMYLCASSLVGVYEQYFGPGTRLTVT.

V usage is TRBV5-4 and J usage is TRBJ2-5; 12 positions agree with TRBD2. Germline V gene sequence: CDR1 SGHNT, CDR2 YYREEE (reference sequence). J gave up 5 bases and V 1 base, and 3 bases lay outside the gene matches. CDR3 length: 15 amino acids. CDR3 in DNA: TGTGCCAGCAGCTTGACTAGCGGGAGGAGGGAGACCCAGTACTTC. It specifies CASSLTSGRRETQYF.

The gene calls are TRBV28 and TRBJ1-5, with D maybe TRBD1 (5 bases). This CDR3 is 13 amino acids long. V gave up 8 bases and J gave up 7 bases, with 15 bases separating them. The germline V gene encodes CDR1 MDHEN and CDR2 SYDVKM. The CDR3, as DNA: TGTGCCAGCGGGGTTCCTAGGGGACAGCCCCAGCATTTT. Translation: CASGVPRGQPQHF.

This chain joins TRBV20-1 and TRBJ1-6; D gene uncertain. The CDR3 length is 13 residues. V lost 3 bases and J lost 8, with 11 bases in between. The germline CDR1 and CDR2 sequences are DFQATT and SNEGSKA (reference sequence). This chain's CDR3 is CSASPREYSPLHF. The CDR3 DNA is TGCAGTGCTAGTCCTCGAGAGTATTCACCCCTCCACTTT.

The chain links TRBV10-1 to TRBJ2-7, with D perhaps TRBD2 (5 bases). The CDR3 has 11 amino acids. Trimming stripped 5 bases from V and 3 bases from J, with 5 bases between. CDR1 and CDR2 from the germline V gene are WNHNN and SYGVQD (reference sequence). The CDR3 region is CASSSGYEQYF. The CDR3 DNA sequence: TGCGCCAGCAGTAGCGGCTACGAGCAGTACTTC.

V and J are TRBV4-2 and TRBJ2-7; no definite D call. V shed 0 bases and J shed 4 bases, with 19 bases lying between them. Germline V gives CDR1 LGHNA, CDR2 YNFKEQ. This CDR3 has 17 residues. CDR3 in DNA: TGTGCCAGCAGCCAAGATTTTTTGTCTAGAGGTGGGTACGAGCAGTACTTC. Translating gives CASSQDFLSRGGYEQYF.

This sequence joins TRBV29-1 and TRBJ1-2, with D possibly being TRBD1 (6 bases). CDR3 length equals 11 residues. The V and J ends lost 6 bases and 6 bases respectively, with 11 bases between them. Germline V gene sequence: CDR1 SQVTM, CDR2 ANQGSEA. The CDR3 reads CSVRDNNGYTF. The DNA for the CDR3 is TGCAGCGTCAGGGACAACAATGGCTACACCTTC.

The chain has TRBV5-1 and TRBJ2-5; no reliable D call. The CDR3 has 13 amino acids. V was cut by 0 bases and J by 6 bases, with 9 bases left in between. The germline CDR1 and CDR2 sequences are SGHRS and YFSETQ. CDR3 in amino acids: CASSLERKQTQYF. Here the CDR3 DNA reads TGCGCCAGCAGCTTGGAGCGTAAGCAGACCCAGTACTTC.

The rearrangement uses TRBV9 and TRBJ1-4, with TRBD1 matching over 10 bases. The length of the CDR3 is 16 residues. CDR1 and CDR2 (germline): SGDLS, YYNGEE. After removal of 4 bases from V and 4 bases from J, the junction contained 7 bases not matched to a gene. The CDR3 DNA is TGTGCCAGCAGCCCCAGGAGGACAGGGGGTAATGAAAAACTGTTTTTT. It codes for CASSPRRTGGNEKLFF.

The gene calls are TRBV7-9 and TRBJ1-2; TRBD1 aligns across 8 bases. The CDR3 length is 14 residues. J gave up 6 bases and V 1 base, and 4 bases lay outside the gene matches. Germline CDR1 is SEHNR and CDR2 is FQNEAQ (reference sequence). Here the CDR3 DNA reads TGTGCCAGCAGCTTAGGGACAGGGTTACATGGCTACACCTTC. This gives the protein CASSLGTGLHGYTF.

Concerning this clone: Other DNA variants within this sample encode the same CDR3. CDR3 loop: CASSLGQGGEKLFF. CDR3 bases: TGTGCCAGCAGCCTGGGACAGGGTGGTGAAAAACTGTTTTTT. This rearrangement joins TRBV7-9 to TRBJ1-4; 9 nucleotides align to TRBD1. This CDR3 region has 14 residues. The V segment lost 5 bases and the J segment 7 bases; nucleotides outside the gene matches: 5. Germline CDR1 SEHNR, CDR2 FQNEAQ (reference sequence).

V and J are TRBV9 and TRBJ2-1, with 7 bases aligning to TRBD2. The V segment lost 0 bases and the J segment 8 bases; nucleotides outside the gene matches: 11. The V gene's germline CDR1 is SGDLS and CDR2 YYNGEE. CDR3 size: 16 residues. Here the CDR3 reads CASSVAPSGNGDEQFF. The CDR3 bases are TGTGCCAGCAGCGTAGCCCCCAGCGGGAACGGGGATGAGCAGTTCTTC.

This clone was detected only once. The chain employs TRBV28 and TRBJ1-2, with D unclear. The CDR3 extends over 11 amino acids. Germline V lookup: CDR1 MDHEN, CDR2 SYDVKM. Trimming shortened V by 4 bases and J by 6 bases, and 6 bases separated the two germline ends. The CDR3 DNA sequence: TGTGCCAGCAGTTATTCTAATGGCTACACCTTC. It codes for CASSYSNGYTF.

This clone occurred once. This chain connects TRBV12-3 or TRBV12-4 to TRBJ2-1; D unclear. This CDR3 contains 13 residues. V was clipped by 2 bases and J by 9 bases, with 11 bases between them. In nucleotides, the CDR3 is TGTGCCAGCAGTTTATGGGCTACTTCTGAGCAGTTCTTC. Amino acids: CASSLWATSEQFF.

V is TRBV28 and J is TRBJ2-7; 7 bases align to TRBD2. Trimming at V came to 7 bases and at J to 0 bases, leaving 3 bases not matched to a gene. There are 13 residues in the CDR3. Germline V gene lookup returns CDR1 MDHEN and CDR2 SYDVKM. The CDR3 DNA is TGTGCCAGCATGCGGGACTACTCCTACGAGCAGTACTTC. This codes for CASMRDYSYEQYF.

The chain is built from TRBV27 and TRBJ2-7; D is undetermined. V was clipped by 2 bases and J by 4 bases, with 9 bases between them. The CDR3 spans 13 residues. Germline V gives CDR1 MNHEY, CDR2 SMNVEV (reference sequence). The CDR3: CASSLTSSYEQYF. CDR3 in DNA: TGTGCCAGCAGTTTAACATCTTCTTACGAGCAGTACTTC.

The sample holds a few counts of this clone. The rearrangement links TRBV2 to TRBJ2-3; possible D gene TRBD2, 5 bases. Trimming removed 7 bases at V and 2 bases at J, with 7 bases between. The CDR3 covers 12 residues. Germline values: CDR1 SNHLY, CDR2 FYNNEI. CDR3 residues: CASTGFTDTQYF. CDR3 DNA: TGTGCCAGCACGGGATTCACAGATACGCAGTATTTT. Filled out from reference TRBV2 and TRBJ2-3, the complete variable domain reads EPEVTQTPSHQVTQMGQEVILRCVPISNHLYFYWYRQILGQKVEFLVSFYNNEISEKSEIFDDQFSVERPDGSNFTLKIRSTKLEDSAMYFCASTGFTDTQYFGPGTRLTVL.

Here the CDR3 reads CATEREVTGELFF. CDR3 DNA sequence: TGTGCCACAGAGCGGGAGGTCACCGGGGAGCTGTTTTTT. The rearrangement uses TRBV28 and TRBJ2-2; 9 positions agree with TRBD2. Germline V lookup: CDR1 MDHEN, CDR2 SYDVKM. This CDR3 has 13 residues. V lost 10 bases, J lost 4 bases, and 4 bases stayed unmatched.

The V call is TRBV7-8, the J call TRBJ1-6, with D perhaps matching TRBD1 (6 bases). Germline loops: CDR1 SGHVS, CDR2 FQNEAQ. Trimming removed 2 bases from V and 13 bases from J, with 12 bases in between. The CDR3 extends over 13 amino acids. The chain's CDR3 is CASSLLQGDPLHF. CDR3 DNA sequence: TGTGCCAGCAGCTTACTACAGGGAGACCCCCTCCACTTT. Looking up the rest from reference TRBV7-8 and TRBJ1-6 gives the full variable domain: GAGVSQSPRYKVAKRGQDVALRCDPISGHVSLFWYQQALGQGPEFLTYFQNEAQLDKSGLPSDRFFAERPEGSVSTLKIQRTQQEDSAVYLCASSLLQGDPLHFGNGTRLTVT.

The chain links TRBV3-1 (or the pseudogene TRBV3-2) to TRBJ1-2, with TRBD1 as a possible D gene (6 bases). CDR1 is LGHDT, CDR2 YNNKEL, per germline (reference sequence). The CDR3 is made up of 14 amino acids. V lost 6 bases and J 9 bases, leaving 20 bases between the germline ends. The CDR3 nucleotides are TGTGCCAGCAGTGAGGGTTCCAGGGGACAAAGCTACACCTTC. Residues: CASSEGSRGQSYTF.

The CDR3 coding sequence is TGCGCCAGCAGCTTGGCCTTAGGCGGGGTAGTATCGGATGAGCAGTTCTTC. As protein: CASSLALGGVVSDEQFF. The rearrangement links TRBV5-1 to TRBJ2-1; D possibly corresponds to TRBD2 (6 bases). The CDR3 extends over 17 amino acids. CDR1 is SGHRS and CDR2 is YFSETQ in the germline V gene. With 0 bases removed from V and 8 bases from J, the gap between germline ends came to 21 bases.

J is TRBJ2-3 and V is TRBV7-8; 8 bases agree with TRBD1. V dropped 4 bases and J dropped 8; count of bases not matched to a gene: 14. The CDR3 length is 16 residues. Germline V CDR1 and CDR2: SGHVS, FQNEAQ. CDR3 nucleotide sequence: TGTGCCAGCAGCTCCACCGGTCAGGGGGCGCGAGGTACGCAGTATTTT. Amino acids: CASSSTGQGARGTQYF.

J is TRBJ1-5 and V is TRBV2; no clear D gene. Germline V gene lookup returns CDR1 SNHLY and CDR2 FYNNEI. Trimming removed 8 bases at V and 2 bases at J, with 13 bases between. This CDR3 is 14 amino acids long. The CDR3 DNA follows: TGTGCCAGCGCTGGGCGCCAGGGCAATCAGCCCCAGCATTTT. Its translation: CASAGRQGNQPQHF.

The chain links TRBV6-6 to TRBJ2-1, with 9 bases matching TRBD1. Germline CDR1 is MNHNY and CDR2 is SVGAGI (reference sequence). This CDR3 has 16 residues. The trim removed 2 bases at V and 3 bases at J, leaving 5 bases unmatched. The CDR3 DNA is TGTGCCAGCAGTTACCCCGGGACAGGGATCTACAATGAGCAGTTCTTC. Translation gives CASSYPGTGIYNEQFF.

This CDR3 reads CAWNYPTGQNNSPLHF. The CDR3 region has the DNA TGTGCCTGGAACTACCCTACGGGACAAAATAATTCACCCCTCCACTTT. This chain connects TRBV30 to TRBJ1-6; perhaps TRBD1 as D (6 bases). The germline V gene has CDR1 GTSNPN and CDR2 SVGIG (reference sequence). V lost 4 bases, J lost 5 bases, and 18 bases lay in between. The CDR3 runs 16 residues.

This chain links TRBV7-2 with TRBJ2-2; D ambiguous. V was cut by 0 bases and J by 3 bases, with 11 bases left in between. CDR3 length equals 16 residues. Germline V gene data show CDR1 as SGHTA and CDR2 as FQGNSA. The CDR3 nucleotides are TGTGCCAGCAGCTTAGCTCAGGCCACCTACACCGGGGAGCTGTTTTTT. Residues: CASSLAQATYTGELFF.